This paragraph covers one TCR beta chain sequence. This entry belongs to a study of Ad26.COV2.S vaccination and SARS-CoV-2 variants. Germline lookup yields CDR1 SGHTA and CDR2 FQGNSA. The CDR3 contains 15 residues. The V gene lost 4 bases and the J gene lost 3 bases, with 12 bases spanning the gap. Clones were sequenced by immunoSEQ multiplex PCR, and TCRdb holds only the in-frame ones, with some missing. The repertoire holds some 190,000 clones, around 88% seen once, with around 6.1% in the top ten. The sample was peripheral blood, taken after recovery from COVID-19. The genes are TRBV7-2 and TRBJ1-4, with D possibly TRBD1 on 5 matching bases. This clonotype was sampled from a human donor who had recovered from COVID-19. The CDR3 region has the DNA TGTGCCAGCAGCTCCTCAGGGCAGGCTAATGAAAAACTGTTTTTT. Its protein product is CASSSSGQANEKLFF.